This T cell receptor (beta chain) was identified during a study of blood T cell repertoires in COVID-19. Overall study: Acute-phase and convalescent COVID-19 samples originated in the United States, Italy and Spain. Nucleic acid was either cDNA or gDNA, and it came from T cells, B-cell-depleted T cells, or PBMCs.

Authors' data handling: The assay estimated nucleated cells by amplifying reference gene primers. Profiled with immunoSEQ multiplex PCR; TCRdb holds only in-frame clones, not every one. Clonal size and the V and J genes are those of that table, whereas D and trimming came from the DNA. The table includes roughly 360,000 clones, about 80% detected once. Sequenced sample: peripheral blood. The receptor comes from a human donor with acute or convalescent COVID-19. The donor label of this sample is uncertain.

CDR3 sequence (DNA): TGTGCCAGCAGCGCACAGGGAAACTATGGCTACACCTTC. Amino acids: CASSAQGNYGYTF. The chain is built from TRBV2 and TRBJ1-2, with a tentative D call TRBD1 (6 bases). The germline V gene encodes CDR1 SNHLY and CDR2 FYNNEI. The CDR3 is made up of 13 amino acids. The germline V and J ends were trimmed by 6 bases and 2 bases, with 10 bases remaining between them. The complete variable domain, with remaining parts taken from reference TRBV2 and TRBJ1-2, reads EPEVTQTPSHQVTQMGQEVILRCVPISNHLYFYWYRQILGQKVEFLVSFYNNEISEKSEIFDDQFSVERPDGSNFTLKIRSTKLEDSAMYFCASSAQGNYGYTFGSGTRLTVV.